The entry that follows covers one TCR beta chain sequence. Its antigen remains unknown. The data belong to a study of cytomegalovirus exposure and HLA in healthy donors. Notes on the study in general: In a later analysis, HLA-associated beta chains showed higher expansion and lower generation probabilities than comparable chains. Judged likely to be a sequencing artifact was a cluster of highly shared sequence variants. Later, TCR association rates were found to vary by HLA locus, highest for DRB1 and lowest for HLA-C.

Primers for the PCR totalled 60 Vbeta and 13 Jbeta. The data were produced by immunoSEQ multiplex PCR, yet TCRdb's version contains in-frame clones alone and is incomplete. The sample contains 200,000 or so clones, roughly 84% of which appear only once. The germline V and J ends were trimmed by 3 bases and 3 bases, with 18 bases remaining between them. This CDR3 has 16 amino acids. Germline values: CDR1 MGHRA, CDR2 YSYEKL. The TCR originated in a girl under three years old in good health and CMV-seronegative. Sequencing was performed on PBMCs. The V call is TRBV4-1, the J call TRBJ2-7, with D possibly TRBD1 on 5 matching bases. The CDR3 nucleotides read TGCGCCAGCAGCCATTTAGCCGGACACCGAGTCTACGAGCAGTACTTC. Its protein is CASSHLAGHRVYEQYF.